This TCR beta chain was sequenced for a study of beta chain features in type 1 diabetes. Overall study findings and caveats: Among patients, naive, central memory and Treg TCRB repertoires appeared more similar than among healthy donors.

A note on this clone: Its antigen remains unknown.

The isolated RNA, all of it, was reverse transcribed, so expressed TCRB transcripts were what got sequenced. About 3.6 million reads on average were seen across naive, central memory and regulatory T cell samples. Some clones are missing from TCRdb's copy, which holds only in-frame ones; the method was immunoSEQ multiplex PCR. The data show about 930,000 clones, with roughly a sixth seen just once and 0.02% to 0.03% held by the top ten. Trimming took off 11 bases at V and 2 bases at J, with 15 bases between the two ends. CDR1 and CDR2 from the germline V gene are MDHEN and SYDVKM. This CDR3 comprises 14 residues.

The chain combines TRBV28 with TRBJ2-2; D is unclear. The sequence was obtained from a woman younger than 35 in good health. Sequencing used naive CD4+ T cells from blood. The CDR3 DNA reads TGTGCCGCTCTTCCTGCGTCTAACACCGGGGAGCTGTTTTTT. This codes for CAALPASNTGELFF.